This T cell receptor beta chain comes out of a study of early T cells in non-severe SARS-CoV-2 infection. Study-level information: The input, bulk RNA from unsorted whole blood, was sequenced, and chains were unpaired.

Individual cDNA molecules received unique molecular identifiers during library preparation. Each CDR3 protein is one row after TCRdb ran MiXCR on the 5' RACE reads. Here the sample spans tens of thousands of distinct CDR3 sequences, under 7.5% being singletons. The CDR3 runs 15 residues. J was trimmed by 8 bases and V by 4 bases; bases with no gene match: 5. CDR1 SGHNT and CDR2 YYREEE come from the germline V gene (reference sequence). Whole-study findings and limits: There was a bias toward anti-spike CD8 responses in VDJdb matching, which missed private and CD4 specificities.

About this clonotype: Its cognate antigen is unknown.

The receptor comes from an adult who was a healthcare worker with PCR-confirmed SARS-CoV-2 infection or an uninfected control (not recorded which). Sequences were derived from whole blood, sampled at baseline. The chain has TRBV5-4 and TRBJ2-1, with TRBD2 matching 14 bases. The CDR3 is CASSRGLAGADEQFF. In DNA, the CDR3 is TGTGCCAGCAGCAGGGGACTAGCGGGGGCCGATGAGCAGTTCTTC.